Following are 16 T cell receptor beta chains from one sample sequenced in a study of blood T cells in healthy people across ages (dated by TCRdb to about 2015). The method was 5' RACE. Sequenced using an Illumina HiSeq 2500. The second PCR ran for about 6 to 12 cycles and used a J-beta primer mix along with a sample-barcoded 5' primer. Through fastp at Q25 and MiXCR, TCRdb rebuilt clones from the public reads, retaining in-frame beta chains. One record per CDR3 amino acid sequence lists the most common genes and DNA. A total of approximately 1.5 million distinct CDR3 sequences appear in this sample, 34% of them only once. Jointly, the top ten make up about 11% of the sample. Sequenced material: blood. The receptors derive from a woman between 25 and 40 years old in good health.

The chain carries TRBV14 and TRBJ1-4, with D possibly matching TRBD1 (5 bases). V was pared by 4 bases and J by 6 bases, with 21 bases between. Germline-derived CDR1 and CDR2 are SGHDN and FVKESK. This CDR3 is 17 amino acids long. CDR3 residues: CASSPLGSGREDEKLFF. For the CDR3, the DNA is TGTGCCAGCAGCCCGCTTGGATCGGGACGGGAGGATGAAAAACTGTTTTTT.

The genes are TRBV7-9 and TRBJ1-2, with D possibly matching TRBD1 (5 bases). CDR1 is SEHNR and CDR2 is FQNEAQ in the germline V gene (reference sequence). This CDR3 spans 15 amino acids. V lost 1 base and J 2 bases, leaving 11 bases between the germline ends. The CDR3 DNA reads TGTGCCAGCAGCTTAGACTTAGGGGTAAACTATGGCTACACCTTC. Encoded protein: CASSLDLGVNYGYTF.

The rearrangement joins TRBV7-9 to TRBJ2-1; no definite D call. This CDR3 is 12 amino acids long. Trimming left V 4 bases short and J 8 bases short, with 9 bases between. The germline V gene has CDR1 SEHNR and CDR2 FQNEAQ (reference sequence). This CDR3 reads CASSWATYEQFF. CDR3 coding DNA: TGTGCCAGCAGCTGGGCTACCTATGAGCAGTTCTTC.

This chain links TRBV15 with TRBJ2-6, with D unresolved. There are 17 residues in the CDR3. V shed 0 bases and J shed 3 bases, with 12 bases lying between them. Germline V lookup: CDR1 LNHNV, CDR2 YYDKDF (reference sequence). CDR3 sequence reads: CATSRDRIRRGANVLTF. CDR3 DNA sequence: TGTGCCACCAGCAGAGATAGGATTCGACGTGGGGCCAACGTCCTGACTTTC.

The J gene is TRBJ1-2, the V gene TRBV5-1; D is unresolved. Per germline, CDR1 SGHRS and CDR2 YFSETQ. The CDR3 covers 13 residues. V shed 0 bases and J shed 5 bases, with 8 bases lying between them. DNA of the CDR3: TGCGCCAGCAGCTTGGATCCTGATTATGGCTACACCTTC. It is translated as CASSLDPDYGYTF.

This clonotype was recorded once. The chain couples TRBV27 to TRBJ2-3, with 13 bases that match TRBD2. V trimming: 5 bases; J trimming: 2 bases; junction bases outside the gene matches: 4. This CDR3 contains 16 residues. Germline assignment: CDR1 MNHEY and CDR2 SMNVEV (reference sequence). The CDR3, as DNA: TGTGCCAGCAGTACGGGACTAGCGGGATTCACAGATACGCAGTATTTT. Translated: CASSTGLAGFTDTQYF.

The rearrangement uses TRBV20-1 and TRBJ1-6, with unresolved D. This CDR3 is built from 15 residues. Trimming removed 0 bases at V and 8 bases at J, with 14 bases between. Germline CDR1 reads DFQATT; CDR2 reads SNEGSKA (reference sequence). This chain's CDR3 is CSARENPVSDSPLHF. As DNA, the CDR3 is TGCAGTGCTAGAGAAAACCCGGTTAGCGATTCACCCCTCCACTTT.

V and J are TRBV6-2 or TRBV6-3 and TRBJ1-1, with D possibly TRBD1 on 5 matching bases. The CDR3 loop spans 14 amino acids. Germline CDR1 and CDR2: MNHEY and SVGEGT. V shed 5 bases and J shed 2 bases, with 12 bases lying between them. Here the CDR3 DNA reads TGTGCCAGCAGTCGGGAGGGGATCAACACTGAAGCTTTCTTT. Translated, it gives CASSREGINTEAFF.

The chain recombines TRBV5-1 with TRBJ1-2; 8 nucleotides agree with TRBD1. Per the germline V gene, CDR1 is SGHRS and CDR2 is YFSETQ. CDR3 size: 18 residues. V was pared by 1 base and J by 4 bases, with 15 bases of the junction left unmatched. The CDR3 DNA sequence: TGCGCCAGCAGCTTGAAAAGTCCAAGGACAGGGATATCCTATGGCTACACCTTC. Translated: CASSLKSPRTGISYGYTF.

As to this clonotype: A read error is possible here, since a much larger clone lies one base away. The rearrangement uses TRBV6-6 and TRBJ1-2, with D unclear. Germline CDR1 MNHNY, CDR2 SVGAGI (reference sequence). V gave up 2 bases and J gave up 5 bases, with 6 bases separating them. The CDR3 contains 12 residues. CDR3 sequence reads: CASSYQVYGYTF. For the CDR3, the DNA is TGTGCCAGCAGTTACCAGGTTTATGGCTACACCTTC.

J is TRBJ1-3 and V is TRBV6-6; unclear D gene. This CDR3 has 15 residues. CDR1 and CDR2 (germline): MNHNY, SVGAGI (reference sequence). V was trimmed by 6 bases and J by 0 bases, leaving 12 bases between them. The DNA of the CDR3 is TGTGCCAGCAGACTGGAAGGAAACTCTGGAAACACCATATATTTT. Encoded protein: CASRLEGNSGNTIYF.

The chain has TRBV4-1 and TRBJ2-5; D possibly corresponds to TRBD2 (6 bases). CDR1 MGHRA and CDR2 YSYEKL come from the germline V gene. This CDR3 has 15 residues. V lost 0 bases and J 7 bases, leaving 15 bases between the germline ends. The CDR3 loop is CASSQESSAGGTQYF. CDR3 nucleotides: TGCGCCAGCAGCCAAGAGTCTAGCGCTGGAGGGACCCAGTACTTC.

CDR3 sequence reads: CASSLKGPSYNEQFF. In DNA form, the CDR3 reads TGTGCCAGCAGCTTAAAGGGGCCGTCCTACAATGAGCAGTTCTTC. The rearrangement links TRBV13 to TRBJ2-1; a possible D gene is TRBD1 (5 bases). Deletions cut 2 bases from V and 1 base from J, with 9 bases between. The germline CDR1 and CDR2 sequences are PRHDT and FYEKMQ (reference sequence). The CDR3 runs 15 residues.

The chain has TRBV18 and TRBJ2-7; the D is unclear. The V gene's germline CDR1 is KGHSH and CDR2 LQKENI. V lost 5 bases, J lost 5 bases, and 13 bases lay in between. This CDR3 has 13 amino acids. This CDR3 reads CASSSPQSDEQYF. CDR3 sequence (DNA): TGTGCCAGCTCATCGCCACAATCGGACGAGCAGTACTTC.

The genes are TRBV28 and TRBJ2-1; D not resolved. The CDR3 totals 14 residues. V lost 5 bases and J 8 bases, leaving 16 bases between the germline ends. Germline CDR1 is MDHEN and CDR2 is SYDVKM. The CDR3: CASSMTGTFDEQFF. The CDR3 DNA reads TGTGCCAGCAGTATGACCGGAACATTCGATGAGCAGTTCTTC.

The chain couples TRBV5-1 to TRBJ2-1, with D unresolved. The CDR3 length is 12 residues. CDR1 is SGHRS and CDR2 is YFSETQ in the germline V gene. Trimming stripped 3 bases from V and 10 bases from J, with 11 bases between. CDR3 loop: CASSSDSQEQFF. In DNA, the CDR3 is TGCGCCAGCAGCTCTGACTCCCAGGAGCAGTTCTTC.